These 5 T cell receptor beta chains were all obtained from the same sample, sequenced in a study of blood T cell repertoires in COVID-19. TCRdb's table, derived via immunoSEQ multiplex PCR, lists solely in-frame clones and lacks some. The data contain approximately 65,000 clones, roughly 80% of them singletons. Input material: peripheral blood. Every receptor here comes from a man aged 55 to 69 with acute or convalescent COVID-19.

This clone has at least ten counts. This chain connects TRBV4-2 to TRBJ2-3; the match to TRBD2 covers 9 bases. Looked up from germline, CDR1 is LGHNA and CDR2 is YNFKEQ. J lost 0 bases, V lost 0 bases, and 4 bases had no gene match. The CDR3 length is 17 residues. CDR3 in DNA: TGTGCCAGCAGCCAAGATGCCACTAGCGGGAGCACAGATACGCAGTATTTT. This codes for CASSQDATSGSTDTQYF.

V gene TRBV27 combines with J gene TRBJ2-3, with D possibly matching TRBD1 (5 bases). The CDR3 is 15 amino acids. V was trimmed by 4 bases and J by 2 bases, leaving 13 bases between them. The germline gives CDR1 MNHEY, CDR2 SMNVEV (reference sequence). In DNA, the CDR3 is TGTGCCAGCAGTTCAGGGCCTTATCACACAGATACGCAGTATTTT. Translating it yields CASSSGPYHTDTQYF.

In its sample, this clone was seen a few times. The chain has TRBV2 and TRBJ1-1, with D unclear. The V gene lost 6 bases and the J gene lost 8 bases, with 7 bases spanning the gap. The CDR3 runs to 10 residues. Germline-derived CDR1 and CDR2 are SNHLY and FYNNEI. The chain's CDR3 is CASSATEAFF. Written as DNA, the CDR3 is TGTGCCAGCAGCGCGACAGAAGCTTTCTTT.

The rearrangement uses TRBV27 and TRBJ2-5, with D perhaps matching TRBD2 (5 bases). CDR1 is MNHEY and CDR2 is SMNVEV in the germline V gene (reference sequence). Trimming stripped 3 bases from V and 5 bases from J, with 7 bases between. The CDR3 contains 12 residues. Here the CDR3 DNA reads TGTGCCAGCAGTTTTGAGGGCGAGACCCAGTACTTC. Translation: CASSFEGETQYF.

The chain recombines TRBV24-1 with TRBJ2-3; weak D call: TRBD1 (5 bases). With 7 bases removed from V and 0 bases from J, the gap between germline ends came to 10 bases. CDR3 length: 14 residues. The V gene's germline CDR1 is KGHDR and CDR2 SFDVKD. The chain's CDR3 is CATRDTTSTDTQYF. In nucleotides, the CDR3 is TGTGCCACCAGGGACACCACGAGCACAGATACGCAGTATTTT.